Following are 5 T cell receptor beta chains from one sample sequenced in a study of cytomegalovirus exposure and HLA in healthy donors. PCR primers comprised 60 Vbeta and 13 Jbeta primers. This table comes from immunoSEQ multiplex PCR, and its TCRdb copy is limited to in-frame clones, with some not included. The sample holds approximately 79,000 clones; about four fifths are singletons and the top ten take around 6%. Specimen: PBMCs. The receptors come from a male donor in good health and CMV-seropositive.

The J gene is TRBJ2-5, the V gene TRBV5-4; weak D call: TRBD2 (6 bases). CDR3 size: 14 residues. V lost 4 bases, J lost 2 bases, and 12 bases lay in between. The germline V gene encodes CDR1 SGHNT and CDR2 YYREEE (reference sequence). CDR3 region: CASSQPGLQETQYF. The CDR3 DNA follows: TGTGCCAGCAGCCAACCGGGACTTCAAGAGACCCAGTACTTC.

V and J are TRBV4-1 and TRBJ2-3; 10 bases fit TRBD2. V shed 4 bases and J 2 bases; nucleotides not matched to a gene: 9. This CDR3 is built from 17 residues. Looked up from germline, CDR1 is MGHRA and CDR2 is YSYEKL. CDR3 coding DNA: TGCGCCAGCAGCCCCCTTTTTACTAGCGGGGACACAGATACGCAGTATTTT. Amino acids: CASSPLFTSGDTDTQYF.

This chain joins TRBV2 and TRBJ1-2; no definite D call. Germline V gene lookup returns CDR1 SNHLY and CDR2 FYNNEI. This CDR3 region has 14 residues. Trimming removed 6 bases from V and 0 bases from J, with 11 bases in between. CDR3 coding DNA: TGTGCCAGCAGGGAGATCTTCTCTAACTATGGCTACACCTTC. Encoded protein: CASREIFSNYGYTF.

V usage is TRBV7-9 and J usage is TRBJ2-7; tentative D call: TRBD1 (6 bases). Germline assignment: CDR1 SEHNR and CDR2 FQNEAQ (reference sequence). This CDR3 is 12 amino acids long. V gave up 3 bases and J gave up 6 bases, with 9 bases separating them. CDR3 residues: CASSFNRAEQYF. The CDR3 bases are TGTGCCAGCAGCTTTAACAGGGCCGAGCAGTACTTC.

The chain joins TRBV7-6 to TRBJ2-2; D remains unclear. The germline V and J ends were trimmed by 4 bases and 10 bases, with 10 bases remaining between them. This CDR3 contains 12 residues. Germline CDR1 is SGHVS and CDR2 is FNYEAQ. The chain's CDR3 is CASSSLGLELFF. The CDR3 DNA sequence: TGTGCCAGCAGCTCCCTTGGCCTGGAGCTGTTTTTT. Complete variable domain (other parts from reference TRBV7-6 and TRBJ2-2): GAGVSQSPRYKVTKRGQDVALRCDPISGHVSLYWYRQALGQGPEFLTYFNYEAQQDKSGLPNDRFSAERPEGSISTLTIQRTEQRDSAMYRCASSSLGLELFFGEGSRLTVL.